The clone carrying this T cell receptor beta chain was counted a few times. This sample was included in a study of blood T cell repertoires in COVID-19. Turning to the study itself: Sources were T cells, B-cell-depleted T cells, or PBMCs; the material itself was cDNA or gDNA.

There are 11 residues in the CDR3. Deletions cut 6 bases from V and 17 bases from J, with 14 bases between. Some clones are missing from TCRdb's copy, which holds only in-frame ones; the method was immunoSEQ multiplex PCR. The table has about 210,000 clones, approximately 80% seen once; the top ten hold about 9.8%. This sequence joins TRBV12-3 or TRBV12-4 and TRBJ1-6; maybe TRBD1 (6 bases). Sequencing was carried out using PBMCs or T cells enriched from blood (not recorded which). The sequence derives from a woman between 45 and 60 years old with acute COVID-19. DNA for the CDR3: TGTGCCAGCAGCCTCAACAGGGTCGTCCACTTT. Its protein is CASSLNRVVHF.